The next 5 T cell receptor beta chains were all read from a single sample in a study of CD8+ T cells in alopecia areata. Sequencing relied on a cDNA template that was reverse transcribed from extracted RNA. Here immunoSEQ multiplex PCR was the method, and the copy in TCRdb shows in-frame clones only, minus some. The table has about 200,000 clones, more than 30% seen once. Treatment indicated: oral pan-JAK inhibitor, 5-10 mg twice daily. The sample in question was CD4+ T cells sorted from blood, obtained around week 34, from a patient treated with tofacitinib. The receptors come from a human donor with alopecia areata.

In nucleotides, the CDR3 is TGTGCCAGCAGCCCAGGGGGAGGCTATGGCTACACCTTC. Its protein product is CASSPGGGYGYTF. The chain couples TRBV7-9 to TRBJ1-2, with 7 positions matching TRBD1. This CDR3 comprises 13 residues. Germline V gene data show CDR1 as SEHNR and CDR2 as FQNEAQ (reference sequence). With V trimmed by 5 bases and J by 4 bases, 4 bases remained unmatched.

This CDR3 reads CASSAGVYQETQYF. CDR3 DNA: TGTGCCAGCAGCGCAGGGGTCTACCAAGAGACCCAGTACTTC. The rearrangement links TRBV9 to TRBJ2-5, with D possibly being TRBD1 (6 bases). Trimming cost V 3 bases and J 0 bases, with 9 bases left between them. Per germline, CDR1 SGDLS and CDR2 YYNGEE. CDR3 length equals 14 residues.

The chain uses TRBV6-1 and TRBJ1-6; D perhaps matches TRBD1 (6 bases). The CDR3 loop spans 13 amino acids. Germline V gives CDR1 MNHNS, CDR2 SASEGT. The V gene lost 4 bases and the J gene lost 8 bases, with 9 bases spanning the gap. The CDR3 nucleotides are TGTGCCAGCAGTGCTGACAGGCATTCACCCCTCCACTTT. It specifies CASSADRHSPLHF.

In this sample, this clone turned up a few times. The chain carries TRBV2 and TRBJ1-5, with D tentatively TRBD1 (5 bases). Germline lookup yields CDR1 SNHLY and CDR2 FYNNEI. The CDR3 sequence is 12 residues long. V was cut by 7 bases and J by 2 bases, with 6 bases left in between. CDR3 bases: TGTGCCAGCACCAGGGGCAATCAGCCCCAGCATTTT. Encoded protein: CASTRGNQPQHF.

This chain uses TRBV9 with TRBJ1-6; 9 bases match TRBD1. Germline CDR1 SGDLS, CDR2 YYNGEE. CDR3 length equals 17 residues. V was pared by 4 bases and J by 8 bases, with 13 bases of the junction left unmatched. CDR3 sequence (DNA): TGTGCCAGCAGCCCATATACAGGGGGCGCATCCCATTCACCCCTCCACTTT. Translation: CASSPYTGGASHSPLHF.